The next 30 T cell receptor beta chains were all read from a single sample in a study of T cells after yellow fever vaccination. Each CDR3 protein gets one entry after TCRdb re-called the 5' RACE reads with MiXCR. The table includes a few hundred thousand distinct CDR3 sequences, about 7.1% detected once. Material: CD4+ T cells sorted from PBMCs, obtained 15 days after the yellow fever booster vaccination. Source of these receptors: a man aged 25-45 years who received the YFV17D yellow fever vaccine.

This clonotype came up a few times. The V call is TRBV28, the J call TRBJ1-1; maybe TRBD1 (5 bases). V was trimmed by 0 bases and J by 5 bases, leaving 10 bases between them. CDR1 and CDR2 from the germline V gene are MDHEN and SYDVKM. The length of the CDR3 is 14 residues. As DNA, the CDR3 is TGTGCCAGCAGTTTATGGGCAGGGCGGACTGAAGCTTTCTTT. This gives the protein CASSLWAGRTEAFF.

This clonotype was counted only a few times. The chain uses TRBV27 and TRBJ1-3; no clear D gene. Germline-derived CDR1 and CDR2 are MNHEY and SMNVEV (reference sequence). This CDR3 spans 14 amino acids. Trimming cost V 2 bases and J 2 bases, with 7 bases left between them. CDR3 bases: TGTGCCAGCAGTTTAGCGGGAACTGGAAACACCATATATTTT. Its protein is CASSLAGTGNTIYF.

On this clonotype itself: A much larger clone is a single base away; this may be a read error. V gene TRBV7-2 combines with J gene TRBJ2-5, with TRBD2 as a possible D gene (6 bases). Germline V gene sequence: CDR1 SGHTA, CDR2 FQGNSA. The CDR3 is made up of 14 amino acids. CDR3 bases: TGTGCCAGCAGCCCTGTAGCGGACCACGAGACCCAGTACTTC. The encoded protein is CASSPVADHETQYF.

This clonotype has just a few counts. The V and J genes are TRBV12-3 or TRBV12-4 and TRBJ1-1; D remains ambiguous. V was shortened by 0 bases and J by 6 bases, with 8 bases between the two germline ends. The CDR3 totals 13 residues. CDR3 DNA: TGTGCCAGCAGTTTAGCGCTTCCGTCTGAAGCTTTCTTT. This codes for CASSLALPSEAFF.

This clonotype was counted many times. The V call is TRBV20-1, the J call TRBJ1-3, with 8 nucleotides matching TRBD1. Germline V gene data show CDR1 as DFQATT and CDR2 as SNEGSKA (reference sequence). V gave up 3 bases and J gave up 4 bases; unmatched junction bases: 2. The CDR3 is 13 amino acids. CDR3 in DNA: TGCAGTGCTAGTGGGACAGGCGGAAACACCATATATTTT. It specifies CSASGTGGNTIYF.

This clonotype occurred many times. The chain recombines TRBV12-3 or TRBV12-4 with TRBJ2-7; TRBD1 might be the D (6 bases). The CDR3 has 14 amino acids. The V end was cut by 2 bases, the J end by 3 bases, with 11 bases between. CDR3 sequence reads: CASSLYAGDYEQYF. The CDR3, as DNA: TGTGCCAGCAGTTTATATGCAGGGGACTACGAGCAGTACTTC.

Ten or more counts support this clonotype. The V call is TRBV27, the J call TRBJ2-7; the match to TRBD2 covers 8 bases. The V and J ends lost 3 bases and 2 bases, in that order; junction bases with no gene match: 6. CDR1 MNHEY and CDR2 SMNVEV come from the germline V gene (reference sequence). This CDR3 spans 15 amino acids. In DNA form, the CDR3 reads TGTGCCAGCAGTTTCAGCGGGAGTAAACCCTACGAGCAGTACTTC. Translating it yields CASSFSGSKPYEQYF.

V and J are TRBV7-2 and TRBJ2-7; D assignment may be TRBD1 or TRBD2 (6 bases each). Trimming cost V 7 bases and J 0 bases, with 16 bases left between them. The CDR3 has 15 amino acids. The germline CDR1 and CDR2 sequences are SGHTA and FQGNSA. The CDR3 loop is CASTPWGAASYEQYF. The CDR3 region has the DNA TGTGCCAGCACCCCATGGGGGGCAGCCTCCTACGAGCAGTACTTC. The full variable domain, completed using reference TRBV7-2 and TRBJ2-7, is GAGVSQSPSNKVTEKGKDVELRCDPISGHTALYWYRQSLGQGLEFLIYFQGNSAPDKSGLPSDRFSAERTGGSVSTLTIQRTQQEDSAVYLCASTPWGAASYEQYFGPGTRLTVT.

This clonotype was seen a few times. The V gene is TRBV7-2, the J gene TRBJ2-5; 9 positions agree with TRBD2. CDR1 and CDR2 from the germline V gene are SGHTA and FQGNSA. J lost 1 base, V lost 4 bases, and 4 bases had no gene match. The length of the CDR3 is 15 residues. The chain's CDR3 is CASSWMGLAQETQYF. CDR3 nucleotides: TGTGCCAGCAGCTGGATGGGACTAGCCCAAGAGACCCAGTACTTC.

The chain recombines TRBV24-1 with TRBJ2-4; D may correspond to TRBD1 or TRBD2 (7 bases each). The V gene lost 6 bases and the J gene lost 8 bases, with 13 bases spanning the gap. CDR1 KGHDR and CDR2 SFDVKD come from the germline V gene. This CDR3 comprises 13 residues. The CDR3 loop is CATSQAGGDIQYF. Here the CDR3 DNA reads TGTGCCACCAGTCAAGCAGGGGGGGACATTCAGTACTTC.

The chain is built from TRBV10-2 and TRBJ2-5; the match to TRBD1 covers 7 bases. Germline V CDR1 and CDR2: WSHSY, SAAADI. J gave up 2 bases and V 10 bases, and 10 bases lay outside the gene matches. The CDR3 runs to 14 residues. Written as DNA, the CDR3 is TGCGCCACACGCGGGCAGGGGGTACAAGAGACCCAGTACTTC. Translation: CATRGQGVQETQYF.

This clonotype was counted ten times or more. The chain is built from TRBV7-2 and TRBJ2-2; D is perhaps TRBD1 (5 bases). The V and J ends lost 2 bases and 7 bases respectively, with 14 bases between them. The CDR3 is 15 residues long. The germline V gene has CDR1 SGHTA and CDR2 FQGNSA. The CDR3 is CASSLMSGSGGELFF. In nucleotides, the CDR3 is TGTGCCAGCAGCTTAATGTCAGGGTCCGGCGGGGAGCTGTTTTTT.

This clonotype was counted at least ten times. This chain uses TRBV5-1 with TRBJ2-3; D is ambiguous. The CDR3 spans 14 residues. Germline CDR1 and CDR2: SGHRS and YFSETQ. The V gene lost 0 bases and the J gene lost 0 bases, with 5 bases spanning the gap. The CDR3 here is CASSLERSTDTQYF. Written as DNA, the CDR3 is TGCGCCAGCAGCTTGGAACGGAGCACAGATACGCAGTATTTT.

The sample holds a few counts of this clonotype. The chain joins TRBV5-4 to TRBJ1-4; the D gene is possibly TRBD1 (6 bases). Germline values: CDR1 SGHNT, CDR2 YYREEE (reference sequence). Trimming took off 4 bases at V and 4 bases at J, with 11 bases between the two ends. This CDR3 region has 14 residues. The CDR3 DNA sequence: TGTGCCAGCAGCCAGGACAGAGTTAATGAAAAACTGTTTTTT. Its translation is CASSQDRVNEKLFF.

This clonotype has more than one count but fewer than ten. V and J are TRBV4-3 and TRBJ2-6; D remains unclear. Germline V lookup: CDR1 LGHNA, CDR2 YSLEER. The CDR3 contains 17 residues. Trimming shortened V by 0 bases and J by 2 bases, and 11 bases separated the two germline ends. The CDR3 spells CASSQENTETGANVLTF. CDR3 DNA sequence: TGCGCCAGCAGCCAAGAAAACACCGAAACTGGGGCCAACGTCCTGACTTTC.

This clonotype was seen a handful of times. The gene calls are TRBV7-2 and TRBJ2-1, with D tentatively TRBD1 (5 bases). Trimming removed 5 bases at V and 0 bases at J, with 11 bases between. The CDR3 is 15 amino acids. Germline assignment: CDR1 SGHTA and CDR2 FQGNSA. In nucleotides, the CDR3 is TGTGCCAGCAGCCCGGCTAGGGGCTCCTACAATGAGCAGTTCTTC. This codes for CASSPARGSYNEQFF.

A single count supports this clonotype. A read error may produce the germline difference seen at one junction end. The V call is TRBV20-1, the J call TRBJ1-5; no clear D gene. The germline CDR1 and CDR2 sequences are DFQATT and SNEGSKA (reference sequence). The CDR3 has 15 amino acids. CDR3 coding DNA: TGCTGTGCTAGAGAGCATGGGCTGTCTAATCAGCCCCAGCATTTT. Its translation is CCAREHGLSNQPQHF.

V usage is TRBV7-2 and J usage is TRBJ1-1, with 7 bases that match TRBD1. CDR3 length: 14 amino acids. V trimming: 5 bases; J trimming: 5 bases; junction bases outside the gene matches: 8. Germline V gene data show CDR1 as SGHTA and CDR2 as FQGNSA. Here the CDR3 DNA reads TGTGCCAGCAGCATCCCAGGGGGGTGGACTGAAGCTTTCTTT. Its translation is CASSIPGGWTEAFF.

Here the CDR3 DNA reads TGCAGTGCTAGAGGGGGACTAGCGGGAGACGAGCAGTACTTC. As protein: CSARGGLAGDEQYF. The chain recombines TRBV20-1 with TRBJ2-7; 14 positions match TRBD2. Germline V gene lookup returns CDR1 DFQATT and CDR2 SNEGSKA (reference sequence). V shed 1 base, J shed 5 bases, and the junction held 1 base outside the gene matches. This CDR3 has 14 amino acids.

The chain has TRBV12-3 or TRBV12-4 and TRBJ1-5; D is undetermined. The end of the DNA fits TRBJ2-3 better, so the J call may be wrong. The CDR3 runs 13 residues. CDR3 protein: CASSPRGVQPQYF. DNA for the CDR3: TGTGCCAGCAGCCCGAGAGGAGTTCAGCCCCAGTATTTT.

This CDR3 is CASSLWTGMVDTQYF. CDR3 bases: TGTGCCAGCAGCTTGTGGACAGGGATGGTCGATACGCAGTATTTT. The chain is built from TRBV5-6 and TRBJ2-3, with 8 positions matching TRBD1. This CDR3 contains 15 residues. V lost 1 base, J lost 6 bases, and 7 bases stayed unmatched. Germline V gene data show CDR1 as SGHDT and CDR2 as YYEEEE.

V usage is TRBV28 and J usage is TRBJ2-1; either TRBD1 or TRBD2 may fit D (5 bases each). Per the germline V gene, CDR1 is MDHEN and CDR2 is SYDVKM. The germline V and J ends were trimmed by 6 bases and 10 bases, with 13 bases remaining between them. The CDR3 extends over 12 amino acids. CDR3 DNA: TGTGCCAGCAGGTCCCCGGGACGGGAGCAGTTCTTC. It encodes CASRSPGREQFF.

At least ten counts were recorded for this clonotype. The gene calls are TRBV7-2 and TRBJ2-1, with 7 bases lining up with TRBD2. The V gene's germline CDR1 is SGHTA and CDR2 FQGNSA. CDR3 size: 14 residues. Unmatched junction bases numbered 7, after V lost 3 bases and J lost 8 bases. CDR3 amino acids: CASSLGGSVDEQFF. CDR3 nucleotides: TGTGCCAGCAGCTTGGGCGGGAGTGTGGATGAGCAGTTCTTC.

This sequence joins TRBV20-1 and TRBJ2-7; D is perhaps TRBD2 (5 bases). Germline CDR1 and CDR2: DFQATT and SNEGSKA (reference sequence). The V and J ends lost 8 bases and 7 bases respectively, with 18 bases between them. The CDR3 runs to 12 residues. CDR3 sequence reads: CSPRLRPGEQYF. The CDR3 DNA reads TGCAGTCCACGCCTTAGACCGGGGGAGCAGTACTTC.

V and J are TRBV19 and TRBJ2-6; possible D gene TRBD1, 5 bases. CDR3 length: 14 amino acids. The germline V and J ends were trimmed by 5 bases and 10 bases, with 15 bases remaining between them. CDR1 and CDR2 (germline): LNHDA, SQIVND (reference sequence). The CDR3, as DNA: TGTGCCAGTAGTCTCGGTCAGGGTTTGAACGTCCTGACTTTC. This sequence encodes CASSLGQGLNVLTF.

This chain uses TRBV5-5 with TRBJ1-2; TRBD1 matches 10 bases. The CDR3 contains 14 residues. CDR1 SGHKS and CDR2 YYEKEE come from the germline V gene (reference sequence). With 5 bases clipped from V and 5 bases from J, the junction kept 6 bases outside the gene matches. The CDR3 loop reads CASRRTGGWYGYTF. DNA of the CDR3: TGTGCCAGCAGACGGACAGGGGGATGGTATGGCTACACCTTC.

This clonotype showed up just a few times. The chain has TRBV6-5 and TRBJ1-2; D is unclear. CDR1 is MNHEY, CDR2 SVGAGI, per germline. The CDR3 totals 12 residues. V was shortened by 8 bases and J by 0 bases, with 7 bases between the two germline ends. The CDR3 coding sequence is TGTGCCAGCCGGAGACCTAACTATGGCTACACCTTC. This translates into CASRRPNYGYTF.

In its sample, this clonotype was seen many times. V usage is TRBV3-1 and J usage is TRBJ2-1; the D gene is possibly TRBD2 (6 bases). CDR3 length: 13 amino acids. From germline, CDR1 is LGHDT and CDR2 YNNKEL (reference sequence). Trimming took 3 bases from V and 6 from J, leaving 9 bases between them. CDR3 DNA sequence: TGTGCCAGCAGCCAGGGGAGGAGCAATGAGCAGTTCTTC. It codes for CASSQGRSNEQFF.

This clonotype came up a few times. V and J are TRBV9 and TRBJ2-5, with D possibly TRBD2 on 5 matching bases. The CDR3 loop spans 13 amino acids. The germline V gene has CDR1 SGDLS and CDR2 YYNGEE. V lost 7 bases, J lost 5 bases, and 15 bases lay in between. This CDR3 reads CASSGSIRETQYF. CDR3 sequence (DNA): TGTGCCAGCTCGGGAAGTATTCGGGAGACCCAGTACTTC.

The J gene is TRBJ2-7, the V gene TRBV29-1; D might be TRBD1 or TRBD2, each matching 5 bases. The CDR3 has 12 amino acids. Looked up from germline, CDR1 is SQVTM and CDR2 is ANQGSEA. Deletions cut 5 bases from V and 2 bases from J, with 10 bases between. CDR3 bases: TGCAGCGTTCGTGAGGGACCCTACGAGCAGTACTTC. Translation: CSVREGPYEQYF.